These 5 T cell receptor beta chains were sequenced from one sample in a study of blood T cell repertoires in COVID-19. Profiling relied on immunoSEQ multiplex PCR, and the TCRdb table lists in-frame clones only, not all of them. The top ten clones hold under 1.5% of a sample with some 230,000 clones, just under 85% of them seen once. The material sequenced was PBMCs or T cells enriched from blood (not recorded which). These receptors were collected from a woman in her forties with acute COVID-19.

The rearrangement uses TRBV7-2 and TRBJ1-2; weak D call: TRBD1 (6 bases). In germline, CDR1 is SGHTA, CDR2 FQGNSA. The CDR3 consists of 17 residues. V was trimmed by 0 bases and J by 4 bases, leaving 18 bases between them. CDR3 DNA: TGTGCCAGCAGCTTAGCGCTAATGCAGGGGTTGGTCTATGGCTACACCTTC. Translated: CASSLALMQGLVYGYTF.

The chain joins TRBV27 to TRBJ2-2, with D possibly being TRBD1 (6 bases). This CDR3 has 17 amino acids. Trimming shortened V by 4 bases and J by 4 bases, and 19 bases separated the two germline ends. From germline, CDR1 is MNHEY and CDR2 SMNVEV (reference sequence). CDR3 in amino acids: CASSSYRQARGTGELFF. In DNA form, the CDR3 reads TGTGCCAGCAGTTCTTACAGACAGGCTCGAGGCACCGGGGAGCTGTTTTTT.

The rearrangement joins TRBV18 to TRBJ2-1, with 16 bases fitting TRBD2. Germline assignment: CDR1 KGHSH and CDR2 LQKENI. The CDR3 consists of 17 residues. V shed 5 bases and J 6 bases; nucleotides not matched to a gene: 7. CDR3 protein: CASSSMGLAGGSNEQFF. For the CDR3, the DNA is TGTGCCAGCTCATCAATGGGACTAGCGGGAGGGAGCAATGAGCAGTTCTTC.

The chain employs TRBV7-3 and TRBJ2-3, with 10 bases that match TRBD1. Germline CDR1 reads SGHTA; CDR2 reads FQGTGA. V was pared by 5 bases and J by 3 bases, with 5 bases of the junction left unmatched. The CDR3 spans 15 residues. CDR3 amino acids: CASSRTGGLTDTQYF. The CDR3 DNA is TGTGCCAGCAGCAGGACAGGGGGGCTGACAGATACGCAGTATTTT.

This clone was found once. The J gene is TRBJ1-3, the V gene TRBV19; D may be TRBD1 (6 bases). Trimming cost V 5 bases and J 1 base, with 15 bases left between them. Germline V lookup: CDR1 LNHDA, CDR2 SQIVND (reference sequence). CDR3 length: 16 amino acids. This CDR3 is CASSPRAGASGNTIYF. The DNA for the CDR3 is TGTGCCAGTAGTCCAAGGGCAGGGGCTTCTGGAAACACCATATATTTT.